Listed below are T cell receptor beta chains from one sample, sequenced in a study of beta chain features in type 1 diabetes. Profiled with immunoSEQ multiplex PCR; TCRdb holds only in-frame clones, not every one. There are 310,000 or so clones in the sample; around 10% occur only once, and 0.015% lies in the top ten. Sequencing input: naive CD4+ T cells from blood. These receptors all stem from a woman under 40 in good health. Both conserved end residues are part of each CDR3. The D gene is left open where the match is weak. For some rows the clone size is stated as once, few or many, or as a class when expanded; others skip it.

D gene	clone size	V gene	J gene	CDR3 DNA	CDR3 protein
.	.	TRBV27	TRBJ2-7	TGTGCCAGCAGTTTATTCTACTCGACCTACGAGCAGTACTTC	CASSLFYSTYEQYF
TRBD2	few	TRBV7-7	TRBJ2-2	TGTGCTAGCAGCCCGACTAGCGGGGGTGCCGGGGAGCTGTTTTTT	CASSPTSGGAGELFF
TRBD1	.	TRBV28	TRBJ2-7	TGTGCCAGCAGTTTATTGAACAGGGGTAATGACGAGCAGTACTTC	CASSLLNRGNDEQYF
TRBD2	many	TRBV23-1	TRBJ2-1	TGCGCCAGCAGTTTTCTACGGGAGGTGTATCCTGAGCAGTTCTTC	CASSFLREVYPEQFF
.	few	TRBV4-3	TRBJ2-7	TGCGCCAGCAGCCACGAGGGGAGGGAGCAGTACTTC	CASSHEGREQYF
.	.	TRBV30	TRBJ1-4	TGTGCCTGGCGTCCCCAGGGGAACGGAGGAAAACTGTTTTTT	CAWRPQGNGGKLFF
TRBD2	.	TRBV7-3	TRBJ2-5	TGTGCCAGCACCTTCGTTGGCGGGAGGGAGACCCAGTACTTC	CASTFVGGRETQYF
TRBD2	.	TRBV18	TRBJ2-1	TGTGCCAGCTCACCGCCGGGACTAGGCTCCTACAATGAGCAGTTCTTC	CASSPPGLGSYNEQFF
.	few	TRBV18	TRBJ2-5	TGTGCCAGCTCACCAGAGTTAATTGCATCGGAGACCCAGTACTTC	CASSPELIASETQYF
TRBD2	.	TRBV7-9	TRBJ2-7	TGTGCCAGCAGCGGACTAGCGGGAGGATTTTTACTCGGGCAGTACTTC	CASSGLAGGFLLGQYF
TRBD1	few	TRBV19	TRBJ2-6	TGTGCCAGTAGTGACAGGGGGACCGGGGCCAACGTCCTGACTTTC	CASSDRGTGANVLTF
.	few	TRBV5-6	TRBJ1-3	TGTGCCAGCAGCTTGCGGAGGGCTGGAAACACCATATATTTT	CASSLRRAGNTIYF
.	few	TRBV28	TRBJ2-5	TGTGCCAGCAGTCCTAGAGGTCTCGGGTCTCAAGAGACCCAGTACTTC	CASSPRGLGSQETQYF
.	.	TRBV30	TRBJ2-2	TGTGCCTGGAGGACAACGAACACCGGGGGGCTGTTTTTT	CAWRTTNTGGLFF
TRBD2	few	TRBV4-3	TRBJ2-3	TGCGCCAGCAGCCAAGATGGCGGACTAGCGGGGACCGATACGCAGTATTTT	CASSQDGGLAGTDTQYF
.	few	TRBV29-1	TRBJ2-5	TGCAGCGTTGAACGCGGAGAAGAGACCCAGTACTTC	CSVERGEETQYF
.	.	TRBV5-6	TRBJ2-7	TGTGCCAGCAGCTGGTGGAGAGCCGAGCAGTACTTC	CASSWWRAEQYF
.	.	TRBV20-1	TRBJ1-2	TGCAGTGCTCTCAGGGACAATGGCTACACCTTC	CSALRDNGYTF
.	few	TRBV29-1	TRBJ2-7	TGCAGCGTTTCTAAACGTTGGGGCGGGACCGACTACGAGCAGTACTTC	CSVSKRWGGTDYEQYF
TRBD1	few	TRBV30	TRBJ2-1	TGTGCCTGGAGTCCATCCGGGACAGGCCTAAGAAGCAATGAGCAGTTCTTC	CAWSPSGTGLRSNEQFF
.	few	TRBV7-9	TRBJ2-2	TGTGCCAGCAGCTTAGTAACTAGCCGGACCGGGGAGCTGTTTTTT	CASSLVTSRTGELFF
.	few	TRBV14	TRBJ1-2	TGTGCCAGCAGCCAGCTACGTGGGAGCTATGGCTACACCTTC	CASSQLRGSYGYTF
.	.	TRBV12-5	TRBJ2-7	TGTGCTAGTGGCCGGAGCCCCTACGAGCAGTACTTC	CASGRSPYEQYF
.	few	TRBV18	TRBJ2-5	TGTGCCAGCTCACCAGCGGGACAAGAGACCCAGTACTTC	CASSPAGQETQYF
TRBD2	few	TRBV30	TRBJ2-1	TGTGCCTGGAGGGCGGGGGAGTTTGGTGAGCAGTTCTTC	CAWRAGEFGEQFF
.	few	TRBV2	TRBJ1-1	TGTGCCAGCAGGGCGGGGTTGAACACTGAAGCTTTCTTT	CASRAGLNTEAFF
TRBD2	few	TRBV7-2	TRBJ2-2	TGTGCCAGCAGCTTACGGGAGGGTCTCGCCGGGGAGCTGTTTTTT	CASSLREGLAGELFF
TRBD2	.	TRBV18	TRBJ2-3	TGTGCCAGCTCACCATCGGGAGGTCCCACAGATACGCAGTATTTT	CASSPSGGPTDTQYF
TRBD1	.	TRBV29-1	TRBJ1-2	TGCAGCGTAGCCGGGACAGGGGGCGGGTATGGCTACACCTTC	CSVAGTGGGYGYTF
.	.	TRBV28	TRBJ2-1	TGTGCCAGCAGTTCAGCGGTTAGGGCCTCCTTTGAGCAGTTCTTC	CASSSAVRASFEQFF